These 22 T cell receptor beta chains were sequenced from one sample in a study of glioma-infiltrating T cells. Amplification of TCR alpha and beta CDR3 regions from RNA used iRepertoire nested multiplex PCR. TCRdb reprocessed the multiplex PCR reads with MiXCR, giving one entry per CDR3 protein. The repertoire holds roughly 350,000 distinct CDR3 sequences, with 35% to 45% as singletons. Sequences were obtained from glioma tissue, nonneoplastic brain tissue, or PBMCs (not recorded which). These receptors were taken from a human donor with low-grade glioma or glioblastoma, undergoing nonglioma brain surgery, or in good health (not recorded which).

This clonotype was seen many times. This sequence joins TRBV27 and TRBJ2-1; 9 bases are a match to TRBD2. The V and J ends lost 0 bases and 6 bases, in that order; junction bases with no gene match: 6. The CDR3 is made up of 16 amino acids. CDR1 MNHEY and CDR2 SMNVEV come from the germline V gene (reference sequence). The CDR3 is CASSLSAGGPLNEQFF. CDR3 sequence (DNA): TGTGCCAGCAGTTTATCGGCGGGAGGGCCACTCAATGAGCAGTTCTTC.

The rearrangement uses TRBV4-1 and TRBJ2-7; D remains ambiguous. CDR1 is MGHRA, CDR2 YSYEKL, per germline. The CDR3 length is 17 residues. V gave up 0 bases and J gave up 7 bases, with 22 bases separating them. This chain's CDR3 is CASSQDEGVAGVREQYF. The CDR3 bases are TGCGCCAGCAGCCAAGATGAAGGAGTAGCTGGCGTTCGGGAGCAGTACTTC.

This clonotype was detected only once. This chain uses TRBV29-1 with TRBJ1-2, with 8 bases fitting TRBD1. Trimming at V came to 4 bases and at J to 8 bases, leaving 3 bases not matched to a gene. The CDR3 runs to 11 residues. Germline V CDR1 and CDR2: SQVTM, ANQGSEA. The CDR3 region is CSVGQGSGYTF. The CDR3, as DNA: TGCAGCGTTGGACAGGGGAGCGGCTACACCTTC.

CDR3 protein: CSGILLEYNEQFF. DNA of the CDR3: TGCAGTGGTATATTGCTGGAATACAATGAGCAGTTCTTC. V usage is TRBV20-1 and J usage is TRBJ2-1, with D uncertain. The germline V and J ends were trimmed by 7 bases and 4 bases, with 14 bases remaining between them. This CDR3 spans 13 amino acids. The germline CDR1 and CDR2 sequences are DFQATT and SNEGSKA (reference sequence).

This clonotype was detected a few times. The CDR3 nucleotides read TGCGCCAGCAGCCGAACGCAATTACTCTTAAGCTCCTATAATTCACCCCTCCACTTT. Translating it yields CASSRTQLLLSSYNSPLHF. The chain is built from TRBV4-1 and TRBJ1-6; D is ambiguous. This CDR3 comprises 19 residues. Germline V gene lookup returns CDR1 MGHRA and CDR2 YSYEKL. V was pared by 4 bases and J by 0 bases, with 19 bases between.

This clonotype was detected ten times or more. The chain combines TRBV6-2 or TRBV6-3 with TRBJ1-5, with 8 positions matching TRBD1. The CDR3 is 15 amino acids. The J segment lost 7 bases and the V segment lost 7 bases, leaving 12 bases of the junction unmatched. Germline V gene lookup returns CDR1 MNHEY and CDR2 SVGEGT. CDR3 DNA: TGTGCCAGCACTTTCGGACAGGGAACGTGGCAGCCCCAGCATTTT. Amino acid sequence: CASTFGQGTWQPQHF.

On this clonotype itself: A much bigger clone sits one base away, suggesting this may be a read error. The V call is TRBV6-9, the J call TRBJ2-1; 11 positions agree with TRBD2. This CDR3 region has 17 residues. CDR1 and CDR2 from the germline V gene are MNHGY and SVAAGI. The V and J ends lost 3 bases and 8 bases, in that order; junction bases with no gene match: 12. CDR3 region: CASSYGIAGGPWHEQFF. CDR3 nucleotide sequence: TGTGCCAGCAGTTACGGCATAGCGGGAGGGCCTTGGCATGAGCAGTTCTTC.

The chain is built from TRBV5-1 and TRBJ2-7; D remains ambiguous. CDR1 is SGHRS and CDR2 is YFSETQ in the germline V gene. The CDR3 is 14 residues long. V lost 4 bases and J lost 2, with 13 bases in between. The CDR3 is CASSVGRGTYEQYF. The CDR3 region has the DNA TGCGCCAGCAGCGTCGGGCGAGGTACCTACGAGCAGTACTTC. Together with reference TRBV5-1 and TRBJ2-7, the CDR3 gives the full variable domain: KAGVTQTPRYLIKTRGQQVTLSCSPISGHRSVSWYQQTPGQGLQFLFEYFSETQRNKGNFPGRFSGRQFSNSRSEMNVSTLELGDSALYLCASSVGRGTYEQYFGPGTRLTVT.

This clonotype was counted a single time. A much larger clone lies one base from this, so it may be a read error. Because it lacks the conserved phenylalanine or tryptophan at the end, this CDR3 is likely a read error. The chain employs TRBV28 and TRBJ2-7; no reliable D call. Germline V gene data show CDR1 as MDHEN and CDR2 as SYDVKM. Trimming took 3 bases from V and 1 from J, leaving 13 bases between them. This CDR3 spans 15 amino acids. The CDR3 nucleotides read TGTGCCAGCAGTTTTGGAAACTCGCCTTCCTACGAGCAGTACTCC. Residues: CASSFGNSPSYEQYS.

The gene calls are TRBV10-3 and TRBJ2-1, with 8 bases lining up with TRBD2. In germline, CDR1 is ENHRY, CDR2 SYGVKD. V lost 2 bases to trimming and J lost 4 bases; unmatched junction nucleotides: 4. CDR3 length equals 15 residues. CDR3 bases: TGTGCCATCAGTGAGGGACTAGCAGATTACAATGAGCAGTTCTTC. Protein: CAISEGLADYNEQFF.

The V gene is TRBV20-1, the J gene TRBJ2-1, with a tentative D call TRBD2 (5 bases). The V gene lost 6 bases and the J gene lost 2 bases, with 14 bases spanning the gap. CDR1 is DFQATT and CDR2 is SNEGSKA in the germline V gene (reference sequence). The CDR3 length is 14 residues. The CDR3 spells CSALQDSPYNEQFF. Here the CDR3 DNA reads TGCAGTGCCTTGCAGGACTCACCCTACAATGAGCAGTTCTTC.

The chain is built from TRBV7-9 and TRBJ1-5; TRBD1 matches 9 bases. CDR1 SEHNR and CDR2 FQNEAQ come from the germline V gene (reference sequence). This CDR3 contains 14 residues. V lost 5 bases and J lost 7; bases outside the gene matches: 6. CDR3 coding DNA: TGTGCCAGCAGCATTACAGGGGGCCACCAGCCCCAGCATTTT. Translation: CASSITGGHQPQHF.

The chain carries TRBV18 and TRBJ2-7; D unresolved. CDR1 and CDR2 from the germline V gene are KGHSH and LQKENI. V was trimmed by 0 bases and J by 7 bases, leaving 13 bases between them. CDR3 length: 14 residues. CDR3 in DNA: TGTGCCAGCTCACCACCCAATCGGGCCGGAGAGCAGTACTTC. Its protein is CASSPPNRAGEQYF.

This clonotype came up once. At one end, the junction sequence differs from germline, possibly due to a read error. The gene calls are TRBV19 and TRBJ2-5; D gene ambiguous. The CDR3 is made up of 13 amino acids. Germline V gene sequence: CDR1 LNHDA, CDR2 SQIVND (reference sequence). CDR3 in DNA: TGCGCCAGTAGTAGCCAGACCCAAGAGACCCAGTACTTC. It codes for CASSSQTQETQYF.

This clonotype has just a few counts. This sequence joins TRBV20-1 and TRBJ2-1, with 10 bases lining up with TRBD2. In germline, CDR1 is DFQATT, CDR2 SNEGSKA (reference sequence). Unmatched junction bases numbered 9, after V lost 5 bases and J lost 2 bases. This CDR3 has 16 amino acids. For the CDR3, the DNA is TGCAGTGCTGGAAGCGGGAGGGCCTCCCCCTACAATGAGCAGTTCTTC. The encoded protein is CSAGSGRASPYNEQFF.

This clonotype was picked up many times. The V and J genes are TRBV6-2 or TRBV6-3 and TRBJ2-1; 8 bases are shared with TRBD2. The V and J ends lost 11 bases and 4 bases, in that order; junction bases with no gene match: 7. The CDR3 spans 13 residues. From germline, CDR1 is MNHEY and CDR2 SVGEGT. CDR3 in DNA: TGTGCCTATAGCGGGACCGCTTACAATGAGCAGTTCTTC. It specifies CAYSGTAYNEQFF.

Turning to this clonotype: A much larger clone lies a single base off, so this may be a read error. The genes are TRBV28 and TRBJ1-5; the match to TRBD1 covers 7 bases. Germline assignment: CDR1 MDHEN and CDR2 SYDVKM. The CDR3 has 16 amino acids. CDR3 region: CASLDGTVYSNKPQHF. The CDR3 DNA follows: TGTGCCAGCTTAGATGGGACAGTCTATAGCAATAAGCCCCAGCATTTT.

The sample holds many counts of this clonotype. The chain joins TRBV6-1 to TRBJ1-2; D gene ambiguous. V shed 2 bases and J shed 7 bases, with 14 bases lying between them. CDR1 is MNHNS, CDR2 SASEGT, per germline. The CDR3 has 14 residues. The CDR3 here is CASSEQWTASGYTF. CDR3 DNA: TGTGCCAGCAGTGAACAATGGACGGCGTCTGGCTACACCTTC.

In the case of this clonotype: Compared with germline, one end of the junction differs, possibly owing to a read error. The V and J genes are TRBV28 and TRBJ2-7; unclear D gene. CDR1 is MDHEN and CDR2 is SYDVKM in the germline V gene. This CDR3 has 14 amino acids. Here the CDR3 DNA reads TGTGCCAGCAGTCCCCTTTATTCCTCCTACGAGGAGTACTTC. It translates to CASSPLYSSYEEYF.

This clonotype was observed a handful of times. The V call is TRBV15, the J call TRBJ1-1; D is unresolved. V lost 2 bases to trimming and J lost 0 bases, with 16 bases between them. Germline CDR1 and CDR2: LNHNV and YYDKDF (reference sequence). The CDR3 sequence is 17 residues long. CDR3 residues: CATSRRNPGLMNTEAFF. CDR3 nucleotides: TGTGCCACCAGCAGACGAAATCCCGGACTGATGAACACTGAAGCTTTCTTT.

This clonotype was seen more than once but under ten times. The V gene is TRBV7-2, the J gene TRBJ2-5; no clear D gene. CDR1 and CDR2 (germline): SGHTA, FQGNSA. V lost 7 bases to trimming and J lost 1 base, with 10 bases between them. The CDR3 sequence is 13 residues long. DNA of the CDR3: TGTGCCAGCACCATGGTCCCCCAAGAGACCCAGTACTTC. Translated: CASTMVPQETQYF.

This chain links TRBV27 with TRBJ1-2; 7 bases align to TRBD1. Germline V gives CDR1 MNHEY, CDR2 SMNVEV (reference sequence). V lost 5 bases to trimming and J lost 2 bases; unmatched junction nucleotides: 14. The CDR3 runs 17 residues. CDR3 sequence reads: CASSEFHRDSPNYGYTF. CDR3 sequence (DNA): TGTGCCAGCAGTGAATTTCATCGGGACAGTCCAAACTATGGCTACACCTTC.